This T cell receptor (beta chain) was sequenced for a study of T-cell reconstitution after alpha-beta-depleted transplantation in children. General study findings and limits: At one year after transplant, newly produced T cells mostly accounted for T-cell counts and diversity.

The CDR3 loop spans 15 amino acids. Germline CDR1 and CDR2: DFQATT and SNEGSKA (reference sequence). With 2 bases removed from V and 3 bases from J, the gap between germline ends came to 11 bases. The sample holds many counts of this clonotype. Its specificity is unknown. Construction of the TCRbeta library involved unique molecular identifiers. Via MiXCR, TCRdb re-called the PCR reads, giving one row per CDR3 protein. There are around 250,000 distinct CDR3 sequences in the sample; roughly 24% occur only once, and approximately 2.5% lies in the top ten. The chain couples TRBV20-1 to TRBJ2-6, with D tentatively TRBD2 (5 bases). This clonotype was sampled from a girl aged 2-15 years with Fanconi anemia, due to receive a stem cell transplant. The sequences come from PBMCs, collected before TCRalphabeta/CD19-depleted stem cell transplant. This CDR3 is CSARYRTGGANVLTF. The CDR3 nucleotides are TGCAGTGCTAGATATAGGACTGGTGGGGCCAACGTCCTGACTTTC.